The 16 T cell receptor beta chains given below trace back to one sample, sequenced in a study of CD8 T cells in ankylosing spondylitis. TCRdb redid the calling of the 5' RACE reads with MiXCR, one entry per CDR3 protein. The sample consists of about 300,000 distinct CDR3 sequences, more than 20% of them appearing once. Input material: blood, either unsorted or a sorted T cell fraction (not recorded which). Receptors originate from a female donor with ankylosing spondylitis or in good health (not recorded which).

There are a few counts of this clonotype. The gene calls are TRBV29-1 and TRBJ1-1; no reliable D call. V was pared by 7 bases and J by 4 bases, with 13 bases between. This CDR3 has 12 residues. Germline V gives CDR1 SQVTM, CDR2 ANQGSEA. The CDR3 is CSGKPGGTEAFF. The CDR3 bases are TGCAGCGGCAAGCCGGGTGGCACTGAAGCTTTCTTT.

CDR3 residues: CASSKQGAAGANVLTF. The DNA for the CDR3 is TGTGCCAGCAGCAAACAGGGGGCGGCTGGGGCCAACGTCCTGACTTTC. V usage is TRBV7-2 and J usage is TRBJ2-6, with TRBD1 matching 9 bases. The CDR3 length is 16 residues. With 5 bases clipped from V and 2 bases from J, the junction kept 4 bases outside the gene matches. Germline V gene lookup returns CDR1 SGHTA and CDR2 FQGNSA.

The chain recombines TRBV7-9 with TRBJ1-1; D call uncertain. Per the germline V gene, CDR1 is SEHNR and CDR2 is FQNEAQ (reference sequence). The CDR3 covers 14 residues. With 5 bases removed from V and 4 bases from J, the gap between germline ends came to 14 bases. DNA of the CDR3: TGTGCCAGCAGCCCCGGTCGGCCGTCCACTGAAGCTTTCTTT. Amino acids: CASSPGRPSTEAFF.

V usage is TRBV7-2 and J usage is TRBJ2-7, with D tentatively TRBD2 (5 bases). V was shortened by 5 bases and J by 2 bases, with 16 bases between the two germline ends. From germline, CDR1 is SGHTA and CDR2 FQGNSA. CDR3 length: 15 amino acids. CDR3 bases: TGTGCCAGCAGCCCCCGGGAAAGAACGACCTACGAGCAGTACTTC. Translation gives CASSPRERTTYEQYF.

The gene calls are TRBV6-1 and TRBJ2-5, with D possibly matching TRBD1 (6 bases). From germline, CDR1 is MNHNS and CDR2 SASEGT. This CDR3 spans 15 amino acids. Trimming cost V 6 bases and J 4 bases, with 18 bases left between them. The CDR3 sequence is CASRRGSEGGETQYF. CDR3 nucleotide sequence: TGTGCCAGCAGACGCGGTTCAGAAGGGGGAGAGACCCAGTACTTC.

The sample holds a few counts of this clonotype. The chain recombines TRBV6-1 with TRBJ2-7; weak D call: TRBD2 (6 bases). CDR3 length: 15 residues. Per the germline V gene, CDR1 is MNHNS and CDR2 is SASEGT. Deletions cut 6 bases from V and 0 bases from J, with 15 bases between. The CDR3 spells CASSLPAGSSYEQYF. Written as DNA, the CDR3 is TGTGCCAGCAGCCTCCCGGCGGGATCCTCCTACGAGCAGTACTTC.

This clonotype was seen more than once but under ten times. The chain recombines TRBV7-6 with TRBJ1-3, with D maybe TRBD1 (6 bases). V lost 5 bases to trimming and J lost 4 bases, with 15 bases between them. The CDR3 spans 15 residues. Germline V gene lookup returns CDR1 SGHVS and CDR2 FNYEAQ. In DNA, the CDR3 is TGTGCCAGCAGCCCGGTAGGGACACGGGGAAACACCATATATTTT. Translated, it gives CASSPVGTRGNTIYF.

As concerns this clonotype: Its ends do not fully match the called genes, so a read error is possible. The CDR3 DNA is TGTGCCAGCAGGCCCTGGGCCGGGAGGGGACAAGAGACACAGTACTTC. Its protein is CASRPWAGRGQETQYF. The chain recombines TRBV6-1 with TRBJ2-5, with 8 bases aligning to TRBD2. The germline CDR1 and CDR2 sequences are MNHNS and SASEGT. The CDR3 totals 16 residues.

The DNA for the CDR3 is TGTGCCAGCAGTCGGACCGCCGATAACTATGGCTACACCTTC. This translates into CASSRTADNYGYTF. The V and J genes are TRBV12-3 or TRBV12-4 and TRBJ1-2; D is uncertain. Trimming stripped 5 bases from V and 1 base from J, with 11 bases between. This CDR3 region has 14 residues.

This rearrangement joins TRBV20-1 to TRBJ1-1, with TRBD1 matching 8 bases. Unmatched junction bases numbered 6, after V lost 6 bases and J lost 3 bases. The CDR3 covers 13 residues. Germline CDR1 reads DFQATT; CDR2 reads SNEGSKA (reference sequence). The CDR3 loop is CSADTGGDTEAFF. In nucleotides, the CDR3 is TGCAGTGCCGATACAGGGGGGGACACTGAAGCTTTCTTT.

This clonotype was picked up a small number of times. The chain has TRBV20-1 and TRBJ2-1, with TRBD2 identical over 13 bases. CDR3 length: 15 residues. Germline V gives CDR1 DFQATT, CDR2 SNEGSKA (reference sequence). Trimming removed 5 bases from V and 7 bases from J; junction bases left unmatched: 8. This CDR3 reads CSAPRTSGSRNEQFF. In DNA form, the CDR3 reads TGCAGTGCTCCGAGGACTAGCGGGAGCCGGAATGAGCAGTTCTTC.

This clonotype was observed a few times. The chain uses TRBV29-1 and TRBJ1-2; the match to TRBD1 covers 9 bases. CDR1 is SQVTM and CDR2 is ANQGSEA in the germline V gene. After removal of 4 bases from V and 2 bases from J, the junction contained 8 bases not matched to a gene. The CDR3 runs 15 residues. CDR3: CSVGRAGQGNYGYTF. The CDR3 coding sequence is TGCAGCGTTGGGAGAGCTGGACAGGGGAACTATGGCTACACCTTC.

Only a few counts were recorded for this clonotype. The rearrangement uses TRBV24-1 and TRBJ2-1; TRBD2 matches 11 bases. The CDR3 runs to 16 residues. V gave up 5 bases and J gave up 10 bases; unmatched junction bases: 12. Germline CDR1 and CDR2: KGHDR and SFDVKD. For the CDR3, the DNA is TGTGCCACCAGTGGCCTACTAGCGGGAGAAGGAAAAGAGCAGTTCTTC. Protein: CATSGLLAGEGKEQFF.

This rearrangement joins TRBV20-1 to TRBJ2-3; TRBD2 agrees at 9 bases. The J segment lost 4 bases and the V segment lost 2 bases, leaving 7 bases of the junction unmatched. The CDR3 is 15 residues long. The germline CDR1 and CDR2 sequences are DFQATT and SNEGSKA (reference sequence). CDR3 loop: CSARFGTSKADTQYF. CDR3 sequence (DNA): TGCAGTGCTAGATTCGGGACTAGCAAAGCAGATACGCAGTATTTT.

The chain recombines TRBV20-1 with TRBJ1-2; 11 nucleotides align to TRBD1. Germline values: CDR1 DFQATT, CDR2 SNEGSKA (reference sequence). The CDR3 covers 17 residues. V dropped 1 base and J dropped 5; count of bases not matched to a gene: 12. CDR3 coding DNA: TGCAGTGCTAGAGTCCCTCGCTCGGGGACAGGGGGGTATGGCTACACCTTC. Translation gives CSARVPRSGTGGYGYTF.

In its sample, this clonotype was seen many times. The chain couples TRBV12-3 or TRBV12-4 to TRBJ1-2; D is undetermined. The CDR3 has 13 amino acids. Trimming left V 7 bases short and J 2 bases short, with 11 bases between. This CDR3 reads CASTLPLNYGYTF. CDR3 sequence (DNA): TGTGCCAGCACCTTGCCTCTCAACTATGGCTACACCTTC.